Described below is a single T cell receptor (beta chain) sequence and its context. Original data processing: Estimated nucleated cell counts came from reference gene primer amplification. Assay: immunoSEQ multiplex PCR; the TCRdb copy retains only in-frame clones and omits some. D and trimming were read from the DNA, whereas the V and J calls and clone size are those reported in that table. Of 55,000 to 65,000 clones listed, more than 80% are singletons. This entry is derived from a study of blood T cell repertoires in COVID-19. Study as a whole: Samples representing acute and convalescent COVID-19 were sourced from the United States, Italy and Spain. The cDNA or gDNA used as material had been derived from T cells, B-cell-depleted T cells, or PBMCs.

V was cut by 1 base and J by 5 bases, with 14 bases left in between. The CDR3 sequence is 15 residues long. CDR1 and CDR2 from the germline V gene are SGHTA and FQGNSA. This rearrangement joins TRBV7-2 to TRBJ1-2; D remains ambiguous. Sample: peripheral blood. The TCR was taken from a human donor with active COVID-19. The donor label of this sample is uncertain. DNA for the CDR3: TGTGCCAGCAGCTTAGAATTCGGGGTAGGGTATGGCTACACCTTC. This sequence encodes CASSLEFGVGYGYTF.